Below are 18 T cell receptor beta chains sequenced from a single sample in a study of tumor and adjacent non-tumor tissue in lung cancer. TCRbeta libraries were built with three rounds of nested PCR, modified from ARM-PCR. TCRdb fed the multiplex PCR reads into MiXCR, producing one record per CDR3 protein. The table has some 99,000 distinct CDR3 sequences, roughly three fifths seen once. RNA was extracted from bulk tissue without any cell sorting. The normal lung tissue was taken more than 3 cm from the tumor edge. The specimen was distant non-tumor lung tissue. The receptors here all came from a man aged 60-69 years with non-small cell lung cancer.

Comment on this clonotype: The junction shows a germline mismatch at one end, possibly a read error. The chain recombines TRBV12-3 or TRBV12-4 with TRBJ1-1, with 9 bases lining up with TRBD1. The CDR3 sequence is 15 residues long. This CDR3 reads CVSSLGTGIETEAFF. CDR3 nucleotides: TGTGTCAGCAGTTTAGGGACAGGGATTGAGACTGAAGCTTTCTTT.

This clonotype was seen ten or more times. The chain employs TRBV20-1 and TRBJ2-5; 13 bases map to TRBD2. V lost 0 bases and J lost 2; bases outside the gene matches: 3. The CDR3 has 16 amino acids. CDR1 and CDR2 (germline): DFQATT, SNEGSKA (reference sequence). For the CDR3, the DNA is TGCAGTGCTAGAGATTGGACTAGCGGGGGACAAGAGACCCAGTACTTC. Translation: CSARDWTSGGQETQYF.

Concerning this clonotype: Possible read error: a much larger clone is one base away. CDR3 sequence: CVSSSKLAGGPTSTDTQYF. For the CDR3, the DNA is TGTGTCAGCAGTTCCAAGCTAGCGGGAGGCCCTACTAGCACAGATACGCAGTATTTT. This rearrangement joins TRBV28 to TRBJ2-3, with TRBD2 matching over 11 bases. Looked up from germline, CDR1 is MDHEN and CDR2 is SYDVKM. The CDR3 consists of 19 residues.

Note on this clonotype: Mismatch with germline at one junction end may stem from a read error. This chain joins TRBV6-2 or TRBV6-3 and TRBJ1-2; no definite D call. The CDR3 covers 16 residues. The germline gives CDR1 MNHEY, CDR2 SVGEGT. In DNA, the CDR3 is TGTGCCAGCAGTTACTCTTGGCAGGTCGCTACCTATGACTACACCTTC. It yields the protein CASSYSWQVATYDYTF.

V is TRBV29-1 and J is TRBJ1-2; 9 nucleotides agree with TRBD1. Germline CDR1 and CDR2: SQVTM and ANQGSEA. J was trimmed by 11 bases and V by 5 bases; bases with no gene match: 12. There are 13 residues in the CDR3. The CDR3 sequence: CSVKGTGFTGYTF. In DNA form, the CDR3 reads TGCAGCGTTAAAGGGACAGGGTTCACTGGTTACACCTTC.

The chain carries TRBV29-1 and TRBJ2-7; the match to TRBD2 covers 7 bases. Germline-derived CDR1 and CDR2 are SQVTM and ANQGSEA. CDR3 length equals 16 residues. Unmatched junction bases numbered 11, after V lost 2 bases and J lost 1 base. CDR3 sequence: CSVEIPRGGSSYEQYF. The CDR3 nucleotides are TGCAGCGTTGAAATCCCCCGGGGAGGGAGTTCCTACGAGCAGTACTTC.

A single count supports this clonotype. V is TRBV12-3 or TRBV12-4 and J is TRBJ2-7; D remains ambiguous. The CDR3 is 12 amino acids. The germline V and J ends were trimmed by 7 bases and 2 bases, with 9 bases remaining between them. CDR3 region: CASNTLTYEQYF. CDR3 DNA: TGTGCCAGCAACACACTTACCTACGAGCAGTACTTC.

A remark on this clonotype: A read error is possible here, since a much larger clone lies one base away. The chain uses TRBV28 and TRBJ2-2; TRBD2 matches 9 bases. Per the germline V gene, CDR1 is MDHEN and CDR2 is SYDVKM. The CDR3 has 16 amino acids. The trim removed 8 bases at V and 4 bases at J, leaving 11 bases unmatched. Here the CDR3 DNA reads TGTGCCAGCGGAACTAGCGGGTTTTCGATCACCGGGGAGCTGTTTTTT. This translates into CASGTSGFSITGELFF.

Details on this clonotype: One end of the junction is discordant with germline, which a read error may explain. V and J are TRBV6-2 or TRBV6-3 and TRBJ2-1, with D maybe TRBD1 (6 bases). The CDR3 runs to 15 residues. Per germline, CDR1 MNHEY and CDR2 SVGEGT. The CDR3 loop reads CAGSYFRGYDNEQFF. For the CDR3, the DNA is TGTGCCGGCAGTTACTTTAGGGGGTATGACAATGAGCAGTTCTTC.

Worth noting for this clonotype: A read error may account for a junction end that differs from germline. This sequence joins TRBV29-1 and TRBJ2-2; no clear D gene. The CDR3 runs to 13 residues. Germline lookup yields CDR1 SQVTM and CDR2 ANQGSEA. The CDR3 reads CSVDPGITVELFF. The CDR3 DNA follows: TGCAGCGTTGATCCTGGGATCACCGTGGAGCTGTTTTTT.

On this clonotype: A much more abundant neighbour one base away suggests this may be a read error. V and J are TRBV7-2 and TRBJ2-7; either TRBD1 or TRBD2 may supply D (5 bases each). The V end was cut by 1 base, the J end by 8 bases, with 21 bases between. Germline CDR1 and CDR2: SGHTA and FQGNSA. The CDR3 is 16 amino acids. CDR3 sequence (DNA): TGTGCCAGCAGCTTAGTTTCGGGGACCTCCAGGGTCAAGCAGTACTTC. It specifies CASSLVSGTSRVKQYF.

This clonotype has at least ten counts. This chain uses TRBV6-1 with TRBJ2-2; 7 bases align to TRBD2. After removal of 7 bases from V and 4 bases from J, the junction contained 6 bases not matched to a gene. Germline CDR1 is MNHNS and CDR2 is SASEGT. CDR3 length equals 14 residues. CDR3 DNA sequence: TGTGCCAGCATGGGGGGGAGGGTCACCGGGGAGCTGTTTTTT. This codes for CASMGGRVTGELFF.

This chain uses TRBV11-1 with TRBJ2-1, with a weak D call TRBD2 (6 bases). This CDR3 region has 14 residues. V was pared by 8 bases and J by 9 bases, with 20 bases between. Germline values: CDR1 SGHAT, CDR2 FQDESV (reference sequence). CDR3 in DNA: TGTGCCAGCTTTAGCTGCGGGGAGACGCGTGAGCAGTTCTTC. Encoded protein: CASFSCGETREQFF.

This clonotype was seen many times. V usage is TRBV6-2 or TRBV6-3 and J usage is TRBJ2-7, with a possible D match to TRBD1 (5 bases). From germline, CDR1 is MNHEY and CDR2 SVGEGT. This CDR3 spans 12 amino acids. The V gene lost 6 bases and the J gene lost 3 bases, with 9 bases spanning the gap. Written as DNA, the CDR3 is TGTGCCAGCAGAGATACAGGCTACGAGCAGTACTTC. This translates into CASRDTGYEQYF.

This clonotype came up many times. V usage is TRBV29-1 and J usage is TRBJ2-1; TRBD2 matches at 11 bases. The V gene end was trimmed by 0 bases and the J gene end by 8 bases; junction bases not matched to a gene: 9. Germline CDR1 is SQVTM and CDR2 is ANQGSEA. This CDR3 is 16 amino acids long. The chain's CDR3 is CSVEDRIAGGPDEQFF. In nucleotides, the CDR3 is TGCAGCGTTGAAGATAGGATAGCGGGAGGGCCCGATGAGCAGTTCTTC.

This clonotype came up once. Compared with germline, one end of the junction differs, possibly owing to a read error. The V call is TRBV4-1, the J call TRBJ2-7; D possibly uses TRBD1 or TRBD2 (5 bases each). Germline V gives CDR1 MGHRA, CDR2 YSYEKL. The CDR3 consists of 14 residues. CDR3 sequence reads: CTSSPGPTSYEQYF. The CDR3 nucleotides are TGCACCAGCAGCCCGGGACCTACCTCCTACGAACAGTACTTC.

Concerning this clonotype itself: A read error may be the cause here, since a much bigger clone is one base away. V usage is TRBV6-1 and J usage is TRBJ2-5; no clear D. The CDR3 loop spans 14 amino acids. CDR1 and CDR2 from the germline V gene are MNHNS and SASEGT. CDR3 sequence: CVSTLGEGWETQYF. The CDR3 DNA is TGTGTCAGCACCTTGGGTGAAGGTTGGGAGACCCAGTACTTC.

This clonotype was observed a handful of times. The germline gene is not matched at one end of the junction; a read error may be the cause. The V gene is TRBV29-1, the J gene TRBJ1-1; no firm D call. The CDR3 is 11 residues long. Germline loops: CDR1 SQVTM, CDR2 ANQGSEA. The CDR3 DNA reads as TGCAGTGTTTTGGAGAACGCTGAAGCTTTCTTT. Amino acids: CSVLENAEAFF.